This TCR beta chain was captured in a study of shared clonotypes between healthy human individuals. J lost 1 base, V lost 5 bases, and 4 bases had no gene match. CDR3 length equals 15 residues. Germline loops: CDR1 SNHLY, CDR2 FYNNEI. To note about this clone: Other DNA sequences in this sample translate to the same CDR3.

The protocol was immunoSEQ multiplex PCR, while the TCRdb copy is restricted to in-frame clones and leaves out a portion. The sample yields 600,000 to 750,000 clones, roughly two thirds seen once. Sequenced input: memory CD4+ T cells sorted from blood. Subset of the sample: CD45RA-negative fraction. The gene calls are TRBV2 and TRBJ2-1; 8 nucleotides align to TRBD2. The TCR originated in a woman in her thirties in good health. CDR3 nucleotides: TGTGCCAGCAGTCTAAGCGGGAGTTCCTACAATGAGCAGTTCTTC. This codes for CASSLSGSSYNEQFF.